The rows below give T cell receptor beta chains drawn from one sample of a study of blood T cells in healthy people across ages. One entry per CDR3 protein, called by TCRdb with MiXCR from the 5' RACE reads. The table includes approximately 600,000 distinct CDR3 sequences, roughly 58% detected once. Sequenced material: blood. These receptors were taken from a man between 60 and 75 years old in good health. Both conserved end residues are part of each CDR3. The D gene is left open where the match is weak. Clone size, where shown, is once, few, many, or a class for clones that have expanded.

CDR3nt: TGTGCCATCAGTGAGTCCGTAGCGGGGGGGCCCTACAATGAGCAGTTCTTC
CDR3aa: CAISESVAGGPYNEQFF
len: 17
d_gene: TRBD2
abundance: few
j_gene: TRBJ2-1
v_gene: TRBV10-3

CDR3nt: TGTGCCACCAGCAGAGATCTGGGGGGAGAGACCCAGTACTTC
CDR3aa: CATSRDLGGETQYF
len: 14
d_gene: NA
abundance: many
j_gene: TRBJ2-5
v_gene: TRBV15

CDR3nt: TGTGCCAGCAGCACCCTCCGGGGGCCTGCTTACTCCTACGAGCAGTACTTC
CDR3aa: CASSTLRGPAYSYEQYF
len: 17
d_gene: NA
abundance: NA
j_gene: TRBJ2-7
v_gene: TRBV21-1

CDR3nt: TGTGCCATCAGTGGGTCTACAGCAGACGGCTACACCTTC
CDR3aa: CAISGSTADGYTF
len: 13
d_gene: NA
abundance: NA
j_gene: TRBJ1-2
v_gene: TRBV10-3

CDR3nt: TGCAGCGTCGCCCCTTCTAGCGGACAAGAGACCCAGTACTTC
CDR3aa: CSVAPSSGQETQYF
len: 14
d_gene: TRBD2
abundance: many
j_gene: TRBJ2-5
v_gene: TRBV29-1

CDR3nt: TGTGCCAGCAGCCAAGGCACTACGGGGGAGACCCAGTACTTC
CDR3aa: CASSQGTTGETQYF
len: 14
d_gene: NA
abundance: NA
j_gene: TRBJ2-5
v_gene: TRBV4-2

CDR3nt: TGTGCCAGCAGCCCCGGACGGGCGGCTTGGGAGCAGTACTTC
CDR3aa: CASSPGRAAWEQYF
len: 14
d_gene: NA
abundance: NA
j_gene: TRBJ2-7
v_gene: TRBV7-2

CDR3nt: TGCAGTGCTAGGGCCGGACTAGCGACAGATACGCAGTATTTT
CDR3aa: CSARAGLATDTQYF
len: 14
d_gene: TRBD2
abundance: NA
j_gene: TRBJ2-3
v_gene: TRBV20-1

CDR3nt: TGTGCCAGCAGCCAAAGGCCGGACACTGAAGCTTTCTTT
CDR3aa: CASSQRPDTEAFF
len: 13
d_gene: NA
abundance: NA
j_gene: TRBJ1-1
v_gene: TRBV4-2

CDR3nt: TGTGCCAGCAGTCGGGACAGGGGAACGGAGACCCAGTACTTC
CDR3aa: CASSRDRGTETQYF
len: 14
d_gene: TRBD1
abundance: few
j_gene: TRBJ2-5
v_gene: TRBV6-1

CDR3nt: TGTGCCAGCAGTTTTCGACAGGGATGGAGCTCGGGGGCCAACGTCCTGACTTTC
CDR3aa: CASSFRQGWSSGANVLTF
len: 18
d_gene: TRBD1
abundance: NA
j_gene: TRBJ2-6
v_gene: TRBV28

CDR3nt: TGTGCCAGCAGTACCGGAGACAGGTCCAATCAGCCCCAGCATTTT
CDR3aa: CASSTGDRSNQPQHF
len: 15
d_gene: NA
abundance: NA
j_gene: TRBJ1-5
v_gene: TRBV28

CDR3nt: TGTGCCAGCAGCGGGGACAGGGACTACGAGCAGTACTTC
CDR3aa: CASSGDRDYEQYF
len: 13
d_gene: TRBD1
abundance: few
j_gene: TRBJ2-7
v_gene: TRBV2

CDR3nt: TGCAGTGCTGCTGGGGGGGATAACTATGGCTACACCTTC
CDR3aa: CSAAGGDNYGYTF
len: 13
d_gene: NA
abundance: NA
j_gene: TRBJ1-2
v_gene: TRBV20-1

CDR3nt: TGTGCCAGCAGCTTGTTCCAGCGGGGGGGTGGCAAAAACATTCAGTACTTC
CDR3aa: CASSLFQRGGGKNIQYF
len: 17
d_gene: TRBD2
abundance: NA
j_gene: TRBJ2-4
v_gene: TRBV5-5

CDR3nt: TGTGCCAGCAGCTTAGGACTTTCGGACAGGGGGCAAGTGTTTTTT
CDR3aa: CASSLGLSDRGQVFF
len: 15
d_gene: TRBD1
abundance: NA
j_gene: TRBJ1-4
v_gene: TRBV7-9